Given below is one T cell receptor (beta chain) in context. Antigen specificity is unknown. Using a J-beta primer mix together with a sample-barcoded 5' primer, a second PCR was run for roughly 6 to 11 cycles. All cDNA molecules were each tagged by a template-switch adaptor with 12 random nucleotides. A single record per CDR3 protein comes from TCRdb applying MiXCR to the 5' RACE reads. Among 1,500,000 or so distinct CDR3 sequences listed, 40% to 45% were seen once. Isolated PBMCs totaled at least 6 million in each sample. The data were obtained in a study of blood T cells in healthy people across ages. Overall study context: About one barcoded beta molecule per two T cells came from capture by template switching. Study observations and caveats: PBMC samples, being unsorted, prevented any conclusive comparison of naive and antigen-experienced cells.

Germline assignment: CDR1 SNHLY and CDR2 FYNNEI. This CDR3 region has 15 residues. The V and J ends lost 6 bases and 1 base respectively, with 15 bases between them. The TCR sequence derives from a woman aged 18-29 years in good health. Source material: blood. The chain combines TRBV2 with TRBJ1-1, with a weak D call TRBD1 (5 bases). CDR3 DNA: TGTGCCAGCAGGGGGCAGGAGAACTGGAACACTGAAGCTTTCTTT. Translation gives CASRGQENWNTEAFF. Together with reference TRBV2 and TRBJ1-1, the CDR3 gives the full variable domain: EPEVTQTPSHQVTQMGQEVILRCVPISNHLYFYWYRQILGQKVEFLVSFYNNEISEKSEIFDDQFSVERPDGSNFTLKIRSTKLEDSAMYFCASRGQENWNTEAFFGQGTRLTVV.